This entry lists 17 T cell receptor beta chains sequenced from one sample in a study of T cell responses to AZD1222 COVID-19 vaccine. This table comes from immunoSEQ multiplex PCR, and its TCRdb copy is limited to in-frame clones, with some not included. The sample shows under 200,000 clones, 90% to 95% of them seen only once. Material: peripheral blood, obtained 28 days after the second AZD1222 dose. The receptors were sampled from an adult who received the AZD1222 COVID-19 vaccine.

The chain has TRBV7-6 and TRBJ1-1; TRBD1 is a possible D gene (6 bases). Germline loops: CDR1 SGHVS, CDR2 FNYEAQ. V was cut by 1 base and J by 1 base, with 16 bases left in between. The CDR3 is 17 residues long. CDR3 loop: CASSLGAGRGRNTEAFF. CDR3 nucleotides: TGTGCCAGCAGCTTAGGGGCCGGCAGGGGAAGGAACACTGAAGCTTTCTTT.

The chain links TRBV30 to TRBJ1-5, with no clear D. V gave up 0 bases and J gave up 8 bases, with 14 bases separating them. CDR1 and CDR2 (germline): GTSNPN, SVGIG (reference sequence). This CDR3 is built from 14 residues. The CDR3 region has the DNA TGTGCCTGGAGTGTACCACTACTCGGGAAGCCCCAGCATTTT. Translated: CAWSVPLLGKPQHF.

The genes are TRBV7-9 and TRBJ1-3; TRBD1 might be the D (6 bases). Deletions cut 5 bases from V and 0 bases from J, with 14 bases between. Germline-derived CDR1 and CDR2 are SEHNR and FQNEAQ (reference sequence). This CDR3 has 16 amino acids. CDR3 nucleotides: TGTGCCAGCAGCACGGCAGGGGCCGCCTCTGGAAACACCATATATTTT. Its protein product is CASSTAGAASGNTIYF.

The J gene is TRBJ2-7, the V gene TRBV9; 7 bases map to TRBD2. V lost 7 bases to trimming and J lost 1 base; unmatched junction nucleotides: 5. The CDR3 consists of 13 residues. Germline V gene sequence: CDR1 SGDLS, CDR2 YYNGEE. CDR3 loop: CASGAGVSYEQYF. CDR3 sequence (DNA): TGTGCCAGCGGGGCGGGAGTGTCCTACGAGCAGTACTTC.

This clone is a singleton in its sample. V is TRBV5-8 and J is TRBJ2-7; TRBD1 is a possible D gene (7 bases). Trimming took 3 bases from V and 4 from J, leaving 17 bases between them. CDR1 SGHTS and CDR2 YDEGEE come from the germline V gene. CDR3 length: 15 amino acids. The CDR3 sequence: CASSSLETGTYEQYF. The CDR3 nucleotides read TGTGCCAGCAGCTCTTTGGAGACAGGGACTTACGAGCAGTACTTC.

The V call is TRBV19, the J call TRBJ1-6; 9 bases are a match to TRBD1. Losses at the gene ends were 3 bases for V and 8 bases for J; bases not matched to a gene: 2. The germline V gene has CDR1 LNHDA and CDR2 SQIVND (reference sequence). The CDR3 sequence is 14 residues long. CDR3 nucleotides: TGTGCCAGTAGTATCCGGGACAGGGATTCACCCCTCCACTTT. This gives the protein CASSIRDRDSPLHF.

The gene calls are TRBV27 and TRBJ2-7, with a tentative D call TRBD1 (5 bases). The CDR3 has 15 residues. The V and J ends lost 5 bases and 2 bases respectively, with 16 bases between them. Germline V gives CDR1 MNHEY, CDR2 SMNVEV (reference sequence). The CDR3 DNA follows: TGTGCCAGCAGTCCCCGGCAGGGTGGAGCCTACGAGCAGTACTTC. Protein product: CASSPRQGGAYEQYF.

V gene TRBV6-6 combines with J gene TRBJ1-5; D may be TRBD1 (6 bases). This CDR3 comprises 15 residues. The germline V gene has CDR1 MNHNY and CDR2 SVGAGI (reference sequence). The V end lost 5 bases, the J end lost 3 bases, and 14 bases lay between the germline ends. The CDR3 nucleotides read TGTGCCAGCAGTCCGGAGGGGGGCTACAATCAGCCCCAGCATTTT. It specifies CASSPEGGYNQPQHF.

The sample holds a few counts of this clone. The chain carries TRBV5-4 and TRBJ1-2; TRBD1 might be the D (6 bases). CDR3 length: 14 amino acids. Germline V lookup: CDR1 SGHNT, CDR2 YYREEE (reference sequence). The ends were cut back, 5 bases at V and 6 bases at J, with 17 bases in the middle. The CDR3 is CASRFLYRGHGYTF. Written as DNA, the CDR3 is TGTGCCAGCAGATTCCTTTATCGGGGGCATGGCTACACCTTC.

This chain uses TRBV4-1 with TRBJ1-6, with a weak D call TRBD1 (6 bases). The CDR3 runs 16 residues. The ends were cut back, 2 bases at V and 8 bases at J, with 16 bases in the middle. In germline, CDR1 is MGHRA, CDR2 YSYEKL. In nucleotides, the CDR3 is TGCGCCAGCAGCCAACCCCCCAGACAGGAGTATTCACCCCTCCACTTT. Amino acids: CASSQPPRQEYSPLHF.

This sequence joins TRBV12-3 or TRBV12-4 and TRBJ2-1; possibly TRBD2 for D (5 bases). The CDR3 runs to 13 residues. V lost 3 bases to trimming and J lost 8 bases, with 11 bases between them. The CDR3 spells CASSLESSDEQFF. CDR3 nucleotides: TGTGCCAGCAGTTTGGAGAGTAGCGATGAGCAGTTCTTC.

This chain links TRBV27 with TRBJ2-7; D remains unclear. The germline V gene encodes CDR1 MNHEY and CDR2 SMNVEV (reference sequence). V shed 9 bases and J shed 3 bases, with 15 bases lying between them. This CDR3 has 13 residues. Written as DNA, the CDR3 is TGTGCCAGTTCTGTGGGTCTCTACTACGAGCAGTACTTC. It is translated as CASSVGLYYEQYF.

The chain couples TRBV4-2 to TRBJ1-2; no clear D. The V gene lost 0 bases and the J gene lost 0 bases, with 8 bases spanning the gap. CDR3 length: 15 residues. Germline V gives CDR1 LGHNA, CDR2 YNFKEQ. CDR3 residues: CASSQDLTANYGYTF. The CDR3 region has the DNA TGTGCCAGCAGCCAAGATCTCACAGCTAACTATGGCTACACCTTC.

The J gene is TRBJ2-3, the V gene TRBV5-4; D gene uncertain. The CDR3 is 14 residues long. CDR1 and CDR2 from the germline V gene are SGHNT and YYREEE (reference sequence). V dropped 2 bases and J dropped 0 bases, with 7 bases sitting between them. The CDR3 bases are TGTGCCAGCAGCTTAAGTGCTAGCACAGATACGCAGTATTTT. This gives the protein CASSLSASTDTQYF. Full variable domain (remainder filled in from reference TRBV5-4 and TRBJ2-3): ETGVTQSPTHLIKTRGQQVTLRCSSQSGHNTVSWYQQALGQGPQFIFQYYREEENGRGNFPPRFSGLQFPNYSSELNVNALELDDSALYLCASSLSASTDTQYFGPGTRLTVL.

This clone showed up just once. The J gene is TRBJ2-5, the V gene TRBV3-1 (or the pseudogene TRBV3-2), with D tentatively TRBD2 (6 bases). The CDR3 has 16 residues. V lost 6 bases, J lost 1 base, and 18 bases lay in between. Germline values: CDR1 LGHDT, CDR2 YNNKEL (reference sequence). The DNA of the CDR3 is TGTGCCAGCAGGCGAGGGGTTTACGGGGGCCAAGAGACCCAGTACTTC. Translated, it gives CASRRGVYGGQETQYF.

The CDR3 protein is CASSLRILAEGGETQYF. CDR3 sequence (DNA): TGTGCCAGCAGCCTCCGAATTCTAGCGGAGGGGGGGGAGACCCAGTACTTC. V is TRBV3-1 (or the pseudogene TRBV3-2) and J is TRBJ2-5; D perhaps matches TRBD2 (7 bases). V was clipped by 4 bases and J by 5 bases, with 23 bases between them. The CDR3 is made up of 17 amino acids. Looked up from germline, CDR1 is LGHDT and CDR2 is YNNKEL (reference sequence).

The rearrangement joins TRBV28 to TRBJ2-7; unclear D gene. V gave up 3 bases and J gave up 6 bases, with 6 bases separating them. This CDR3 spans 11 amino acids. Per the germline V gene, CDR1 is MDHEN and CDR2 is SYDVKM. The CDR3 sequence is CASSFVSEQYF. The CDR3, as DNA: TGTGCCAGCAGTTTCGTATCCGAGCAGTACTTC.